This T cell receptor beta chain was identified in a study of T-cell reconstitution after alpha-beta-depleted transplantation in children. Germline values: CDR1 SGHTA, CDR2 FQGTGA. Trimming pared 2 bases from V and 3 bases from J, leaving 11 bases between. CDR3 length: 15 residues. This clonotype occurred a few times. Construction of the TCRbeta library involved unique molecular identifiers. TCRdb re-analysed the PCR reads in MiXCR, keeping a single row per CDR3 protein. Of a few hundred thousand distinct CDR3 sequences listed, around 12% were seen once; the top ten hold about 5.4%. The source of this sequence is a human donor who donated a stem cell graft to a child with combined immunodeficiency. Here the sequenced sample was PBMCs from the stem cell graft donor, taken from the stem cell graft. The chain carries TRBV7-3 and TRBJ1-3; no reliable D call. CDR3 sequence: CASSLGPLDGNTIYF. CDR3 nucleotide sequence: TGTGCCAGCAGCTTAGGACCTCTTGATGGAAACACCATATATTTT.